This T cell receptor beta chain stems from a study of T cells in Graves' hyperthyroidism and ophthalmopathy. Researchers took RNA transcripts and amplified the TCR beta CDR3 regions from them. HTBI primers were employed in a first-round RT-PCR of the TCR CDR3. TCRdb passed the multiplex PCR reads through MiXCR, listing each CDR3 protein once. The sample shows hundreds of thousands of distinct CDR3 sequences, roughly 50% of them seen only once. The CDR3 is 12 amino acids. V was trimmed by 5 bases and J by 4 bases, leaving 8 bases between them. Germline V gives CDR1 KGHSH, CDR2 LQKENI. Absent ophthalmopathy progression within 18 months defined stable Graves' hyperthyroidism.

Sequenced material: peripheral blood or thyroid tissue (not recorded which). This receptor was identified in a woman under 30 with Graves' hyperthyroidism. The chain has TRBV18 and TRBJ1-2, with D hard to call. In DNA, the CDR3 is TGTGCCAGCTCAAAACAACCCTATGGCTACACCTTC. It is translated as CASSKQPYGYTF.